The 31 T cell receptor beta chains below were found in one sample sequenced in a study of radiation and T cells in renal cell carcinoma. Assay used: immunoSEQ multiplex PCR; TCRdb lists only in-frame clones, some missing. Of roughly 80,000 clones detected, 65% to 90% appear once; the ten largest clones hold 22%. Time point reported: blood 2 weeks post-SBRT. Specified treatment: 15 Gy SBRT to primary tumor, nephrectomy 4 weeks later. The starting material was blood, obtained from a patient whose treatment included radiotherapy and nephrectomy. The source of these receptors is a woman between 50 and 59 years old with renal cell carcinoma.

The CDR3 DNA sequence: TGCGCCAGCAGCCAAGGGTCTAGCTCCTACAATGAGCAGTTCTTC. Protein sequence: CASSQGSSSYNEQFF. This chain links TRBV4-3 with TRBJ2-1; D remains ambiguous. The CDR3 length is 15 residues. The V end lost 1 base, the J end lost 0 bases, and 7 bases lay between the germline ends. Germline V CDR1 and CDR2: LGHNA, YSLEER.

The genes are TRBV6-6 and TRBJ1-4; D gene ambiguous. Germline V CDR1 and CDR2: MNHNY, SVGAGI (reference sequence). V lost 4 bases and J lost 1, with 10 bases in between. This CDR3 region has 15 residues. The CDR3 spells CASSSTGETNEKLFF. The CDR3 DNA reads TGTGCCAGCAGTTCGACGGGCGAAACTAATGAAAAACTGTTTTTT.

This clone appeared a few times. The chain has TRBV27 and TRBJ1-4; no clear D gene. CDR3 length equals 14 residues. The germline gives CDR1 MNHEY, CDR2 SMNVEV (reference sequence). V lost 4 bases and J 8 bases, leaving 14 bases between the germline ends. The CDR3 nucleotides read TGTGCCAGCAGTTCCGGACTGCCTGGGGAAAAACTGTTTTTT. It specifies CASSSGLPGEKLFF.

The J gene is TRBJ1-3, the V gene TRBV7-6, with unresolved D. Germline V CDR1 and CDR2: SGHVS, FNYEAQ. CDR3 length: 16 residues. The V gene lost 0 bases and the J gene lost 0 bases, with 9 bases spanning the gap. CDR3 sequence: CASSLAEVNSGNTIYF. The DNA for the CDR3 is TGTGCCAGCAGCTTAGCGGAGGTAAACTCTGGAAACACCATATATTTT.

The rearrangement uses TRBV5-1 and TRBJ1-2; TRBD1 agrees at 12 bases. Germline loops: CDR1 SGHRS, CDR2 YFSETQ. V gave up 7 bases and J gave up 5 bases; unmatched junction bases: 9. The CDR3 runs to 15 residues. For the CDR3, the DNA is TGCGCCAGCTCCCGGGACAGGGGGCCATCTTATGGCTACACCTTC. This encodes CASSRDRGPSYGYTF.

The J gene is TRBJ2-5, the V gene TRBV5-1; the D call may be TRBD1 or TRBD2 (5 bases each). Germline values: CDR1 SGHRS, CDR2 YFSETQ. The CDR3 length is 13 residues. V was cut by 3 bases and J by 3 bases, with 9 bases left in between. CDR3 DNA: TGCGCCAGCAGCTACCGGGGCGAAGAGACCCAGTACTTC. It encodes CASSYRGEETQYF.

The J gene is TRBJ2-1, the V gene TRBV19; 11 bases align to TRBD1. V lost 2 bases to trimming and J lost 2 bases; unmatched junction nucleotides: 5. CDR1 LNHDA and CDR2 SQIVND come from the germline V gene (reference sequence). The CDR3 sequence is 17 residues long. The CDR3 is CASSIPGTGGPYNEQFF. The CDR3 DNA sequence: TGTGCCAGTAGTATACCCGGGACAGGGGGTCCCTACAATGAGCAGTTCTTC.

The chain joins TRBV5-6 to TRBJ2-2; D not certain. From germline, CDR1 is SGHDT and CDR2 YYEEEE. The CDR3 length is 16 residues. Trimming pared 4 bases from V and 4 bases from J, leaving 17 bases between. CDR3 loop: CASSRALGVGTGELFF. The DNA for the CDR3 is TGTGCCAGCAGCCGTGCTCTTGGGGTTGGCACCGGGGAGCTGTTTTTT.

The chain links TRBV5-1 to TRBJ1-2, with 8 nucleotides matching TRBD1. The length of the CDR3 is 14 residues. The germline gives CDR1 SGHRS, CDR2 YFSETQ. Losses at the gene ends were 4 bases for V and 8 bases for J; bases not matched to a gene: 10. The CDR3 here is CASSVDRARGGYTF. The CDR3 DNA reads as TGCGCCAGCAGCGTGGACAGGGCCCGCGGAGGCTACACCTTC.

The chain links TRBV10-1 to TRBJ2-7, with D uncertain. Germline CDR1 reads WNHNN; CDR2 reads SYGVQD (reference sequence). The germline V and J ends were trimmed by 4 bases and 7 bases, with 11 bases remaining between them. There are 12 residues in the CDR3. CDR3 loop: CASSVGTREQYF. The DNA for the CDR3 is TGCGCCAGCAGTGTGGGAACGAGGGAGCAGTACTTC.

The rearrangement joins TRBV11-2 to TRBJ1-2; 11 bases fit TRBD1. The CDR3 is 16 residues long. The V gene's germline CDR1 is SGHAT and CDR2 FQNNGV. The ends lost 5 bases at V and 2 bases at J; junction bases unmatched: 7. The CDR3 protein is CASSTPGQGENYGYTF. Written as DNA, the CDR3 is TGTGCCAGCAGCACCCCGGGACAGGGGGAGAACTATGGCTACACCTTC.

The CDR3 nucleotides are TGTGCCAGCAGCTTTCTCGGACAAGTTGTCAATGAGCAGTTCTTC. This codes for CASSFLGQVVNEQFF. This chain connects TRBV5-5 to TRBJ2-1; perhaps TRBD1 as D (5 bases). The germline V gene has CDR1 SGHKS and CDR2 YYEKEE (reference sequence). The V and J ends lost 2 bases and 6 bases respectively, with 15 bases between them. CDR3 length: 15 amino acids.

This chain links TRBV5-6 with TRBJ1-1, with D tentatively TRBD1 (5 bases). V shed 1 base and J shed 4 bases, with 5 bases lying between them. The CDR3 totals 12 residues. Germline loops: CDR1 SGHDT, CDR2 YYEEEE. In DNA form, the CDR3 reads TGTGCCAGCAGCTTGACAGGCACTGAAGCTTTCTTT. Translated: CASSLTGTEAFF.

The chain combines TRBV18 with TRBJ1-1; D is unclear. The CDR3 sequence is 14 residues long. Germline-derived CDR1 and CDR2 are KGHSH and LQKENI. Trimming took 3 bases from V and 5 from J, leaving 13 bases between them. The CDR3 DNA reads as TGTGCCAGCTCACCGCGAAGGGATTTGACTGAAGCTTTCTTT. Its translation: CASSPRRDLTEAFF. Variable domain in full (rest from reference TRBV18 and TRBJ1-1): NAGVMQNPRHLVRRRGQEARLRCSPMKGHSHVYWYRQLPEEGLKFMVYLQKENIIDESGMPKERFSAEFPKEGPSILRIQQVVRGDSAAYFCASSPRRDLTEAFFGQGTRLTVV.

A few counts support this clone. V gene TRBV7-9 combines with J gene TRBJ2-7; D is unresolved. The CDR3 consists of 13 residues. V was clipped by 1 base and J by 3 bases, with 7 bases between them. Germline CDR1 reads SEHNR; CDR2 reads FQNEAQ (reference sequence). CDR3 residues: CASSLGIDYEQYF. The CDR3, as DNA: TGTGCCAGCAGCTTAGGCATCGACTACGAGCAGTACTTC.

V gene TRBV18 combines with J gene TRBJ2-1, with 7 bases identical to TRBD1. The V gene end was trimmed by 2 bases and the J gene end by 5 bases; junction bases not matched to a gene: 9. Germline CDR1 KGHSH, CDR2 LQKENI. This CDR3 is built from 16 residues. The CDR3 spells CASSPAPAGGNNEQFF. The CDR3 bases are TGTGCCAGCTCACCAGCCCCGGCAGGGGGAAACAATGAGCAGTTCTTC. The full variable domain, in which reference TRBV18 and TRBJ2-1 provide the parts outside the CDR3, is NAGVMQNPRHLVRRRGQEARLRCSPMKGHSHVYWYRQLPEEGLKFMVYLQKENIIDESGMPKERFSAEFPKEGPSILRIQQVVRGDSAAYFCASSPAPAGGNNEQFFGPGTRLTVL.

This clone was seen more than once but under ten times. This chain joins TRBV6-5 and TRBJ2-2; a possible D gene is TRBD1 (6 bases). Germline values: CDR1 MNHEY, CDR2 SVGAGI. With 5 bases removed from V and 1 base from J, the gap between germline ends came to 11 bases. The CDR3 runs to 15 residues. CDR3 in DNA: TGTGCCAGCAGTCGGGACACCTGGAACACCGGGGAGCTGTTTTTT. It encodes CASSRDTWNTGELFF.

The genes are TRBV28 and TRBJ2-1; D is possibly TRBD1 (5 bases). V dropped 3 bases and J dropped 0 bases, with 9 bases sitting between them. The V gene's germline CDR1 is MDHEN and CDR2 SYDVKM. The length of the CDR3 is 15 residues. The CDR3 is CASSFPQASYNEQFF. The CDR3 DNA is TGTGCCAGCAGTTTCCCACAGGCCTCCTACAATGAGCAGTTCTTC.

This chain uses TRBV5-1 with TRBJ2-7; D is tentatively TRBD1 or TRBD2 (6 bases each). From germline, CDR1 is SGHRS and CDR2 YFSETQ. The CDR3 is 15 residues long. V gave up 0 bases and J gave up 5 bases, with 15 bases separating them. CDR3 protein: CASSLETGARNEQYF. Written as DNA, the CDR3 is TGCGCCAGCAGCTTGGAGACGGGGGCGCGGAACGAGCAGTACTTC.

V is TRBV4-1 and J is TRBJ2-7, with D perhaps matching TRBD1 or TRBD2 (5 bases each). The CDR3 runs to 16 residues. Germline-derived CDR1 and CDR2 are MGHRA and YSYEKL. Trimming took 4 bases from V and 2 from J, leaving 18 bases between them. CDR3 bases: TGCGCCAGCAGCCCTTCCCCCGGGACGGAGACCTACGAGCAGTACTTC. It yields the protein CASSPSPGTETYEQYF.

V is TRBV5-8 and J is TRBJ2-6; D gene uncertain. Looked up from germline, CDR1 is SGHTS and CDR2 is YDEGEE. The CDR3 is 17 amino acids. V lost 4 bases and J lost 0, with 14 bases in between. CDR3 amino acids: CASSAILHVSGANVLTF. The DNA of the CDR3 is TGTGCCAGCAGCGCGATACTTCATGTCTCTGGGGCCAACGTCCTGACTTTC.

This chain uses TRBV7-2 with TRBJ2-7; D gene ambiguous. Trimming took 0 bases from V and 6 from J, leaving 12 bases between them. CDR1 and CDR2 (germline): SGHTA, FQGNSA. The CDR3 totals 14 residues. CDR3 coding DNA: TGTGCCAGCAGCTTAGCTAGGTTCGGCGGCGAGCAGTACTTC. It is translated as CASSLARFGGEQYF.

This clone was picked up a small number of times. J is TRBJ2-3 and V is TRBV18, with 7 bases that match TRBD2. Germline values: CDR1 KGHSH, CDR2 LQKENI. V was clipped by 2 bases and J by 2 bases; unmatched bases: 16. CDR3 length: 19 residues. The CDR3 sequence is CASSPSGGSADGYTDTQYF. The CDR3 bases are TGTGCCAGCTCACCATCGGGAGGTAGTGCGGACGGATACACAGATACGCAGTATTTT.

The chain joins TRBV4-1 to TRBJ2-1; TRBD2 agrees at 9 bases. The CDR3 extends over 18 amino acids. The V and J ends lost 1 base and 7 bases, in that order; junction bases with no gene match: 14. Germline assignment: CDR1 MGHRA and CDR2 YSYEKL. This CDR3 reads CASSQVCCGRAPRNEQFF. CDR3 sequence (DNA): TGCGCCAGCAGCCAAGTTTGCTGCGGGAGGGCCCCTCGGAATGAGCAGTTCTTC.

J is TRBJ2-7 and V is TRBV5-4; D uncertain. The CDR3 runs to 12 residues. Deletions cut 2 bases from V and 4 bases from J, with 7 bases between. From germline, CDR1 is SGHNT and CDR2 YYREEE (reference sequence). The CDR3 spells CASSFPGYEQYF. The CDR3 DNA reads as TGTGCCAGCAGCTTCCCCGGGTACGAGCAGTACTTC.

The V and J genes are TRBV7-2 and TRBJ2-5; no clear D gene. Trimming stripped 3 bases from V and 2 bases from J, with 7 bases between. Germline V CDR1 and CDR2: SGHTA, FQGNSA. The CDR3 is 13 residues long. The CDR3 region has the DNA TGTGCCAGCAGCTTTAGGATACAAGAGACCCAGTACTTC. Protein: CASSFRIQETQYF.

This clone was picked up one time. The chain recombines TRBV27 with TRBJ2-3; D tentatively fits TRBD1 or TRBD2 (5 bases each). Germline V gene lookup returns CDR1 MNHEY and CDR2 SMNVEV (reference sequence). V gave up 6 bases and J gave up 0 bases, with 16 bases separating them. The CDR3 loop spans 16 amino acids. CDR3 bases: TGTGCCAGCAGCCGGGACCACCGGGCCAGCACAGATACGCAGTATTTT. Protein: CASSRDHRASTDTQYF.

The gene calls are TRBV6-6 and TRBJ2-2; D is unresolved. V was trimmed by 7 bases and J by 1 base, leaving 10 bases between them. The CDR3 sequence is 14 residues long. CDR1 is MNHNY, CDR2 SVGAGI, per germline (reference sequence). In DNA, the CDR3 is TGTGCCAGCAACGTGGGTTTGAACACCGGGGAGCTGTTTTTT. Encoded protein: CASNVGLNTGELFF.

The genes are TRBV7-8 and TRBJ1-1, with D hard to call. The germline V gene has CDR1 SGHVS and CDR2 FQNEAQ. V was cut by 1 base and J by 4 bases, with 10 bases left in between. The CDR3 totals 14 residues. The CDR3 loop is CASSLVTGGTEAFF. The DNA of the CDR3 is TGTGCCAGCAGCTTAGTAACGGGAGGCACTGAAGCTTTCTTT.

The rearrangement uses TRBV15 and TRBJ1-3, with no clear D. Germline V gene data show CDR1 as LNHNV and CDR2 as YYDKDF (reference sequence). CDR3 length: 13 amino acids. V was shortened by 1 base and J by 6 bases, with 7 bases between the two germline ends. The CDR3 bases are TGTGCCACCAGCAGAGGTTCCGAAAACACCATATATTTT. Residues: CATSRGSENTIYF.

The sample holds one count of this clone. The chain carries TRBV20-1 and TRBJ1-1; TRBD1 is a possible D gene (5 bases). Germline CDR1 reads DFQATT; CDR2 reads SNEGSKA (reference sequence). This CDR3 is 11 amino acids long. The ends were cut back, 6 bases at V and 8 bases at J, with 13 bases in the middle. CDR3 sequence: CSAIGTLEAFF. In DNA, the CDR3 is TGCAGTGCCATCGGGACTCTGGAAGCTTTCTTT.